The clone carrying this T cell receptor (beta chain) was observed once. The CDR3 covers 14 residues. Trimming removed 0 bases from V and 2 bases from J, with 8 bases in between. Germline V gene lookup returns CDR1 SGDLS and CDR2 YYNGEE. This sample is drawn from a study of blood T cell repertoires in COVID-19. Overall study context: Sites in the United States, Italy and Spain provided acute and convalescent COVID-19 samples. PBMCs, B-cell-depleted T cells, or T cells were the source of the cDNA or gDNA that made up the material.

Original data processing: The assay estimated nucleated cells by amplifying reference gene primers. The assay was immunoSEQ multiplex PCR, and TCRdb's table has in-frame clones only and misses some. V and J calls and clone size are given by that table; D and trimming were obtained from the DNA. This table has around 240,000 clones, 84% appearing once. This TCR was sampled from a woman aged 40-49 years who had recovered from COVID-19. The chain links TRBV9 to TRBJ1-2; the D is unclear. Material for sequencing was peripheral blood. CDR3 bases: TGTGCCAGCAGCGTAGAACAATCCAACTATGGCTACACCTTC. It encodes CASSVEQSNYGYTF.